This TCR beta chain was documented in a study of shared clonotypes between healthy human individuals. TCRdb keeps only in-frame clones here, not all; method: immunoSEQ multiplex PCR. The repertoire includes roughly 1,100,000 clones, about 75% of them detected once, and approximately 1.3% sits in the top ten. The J segment lost 4 bases and the V segment lost 4 bases, leaving 5 bases of the junction unmatched. Germline CDR1 is LNHDA and CDR2 is SQIVND (reference sequence). The CDR3 runs 15 residues. The chain is built from TRBV19 and TRBJ2-3, with 10 bases matching TRBD1. The origin of this receptor is a man aged 18 to 30 in good health. The material sequenced was memory CD4+ T cells sorted from blood. Subset noted: CD45RA-negative fraction. The CDR3 spells CASSRGGQGSDTQYF. The CDR3 DNA is TGTGCCAGTAGTAGAGGGGGACAGGGGTCAGATACGCAGTATTTT.